A selection of T cell receptor beta chains follows, all from one sample in a study of T cells after posttransplantation cyclophosphamide. Generated by immunoSEQ multiplex PCR, the TCRdb table keeps only in-frame clones and is missing some. Observed in the sample are some 40,000 clones, none of them singletons. Sequencing was carried out using PBMCs. The source is a man aged 25 to 45 in good health and a related stem cell transplant donor. Both conserved end residues are part of each CDR3. The D gene is left open where the match is weak. Not every row has a clone size; where given, it reads once, few, many or a size class.

j_gene: TRBJ1-5; d_gene: TRBD1; abundance: many; v_gene: TRBV6-2/TRBV6-3; CDR3nt: TGTGCCAGCAGTCAGACAGGGCAGAATCAGCCCCAGCATTTT; CDR3aa: CASSQTGQNQPQHF
j_gene: TRBJ2-2; d_gene: -; abundance: -; v_gene: TRBV11-2; CDR3nt: TGTGCCAGCAGTAAACTACCCGGGGAGCTGTTTTTT; CDR3aa: CASSKLPGELFF
j_gene: TRBJ2-7; d_gene: TRBD2; abundance: many; v_gene: TRBV27; CDR3nt: TGTGCCAGCAGTTCCCCGGCTGGGGCCGGGGGGAAGCAGTACTTC; CDR3aa: CASSSPAGAGGKQYF
j_gene: TRBJ2-5; d_gene: -; abundance: few; v_gene: TRBV7-2; CDR3nt: TGTGCCAGCAGCTTAGATGGTCGCGCTCAAGAGACCCAGTACTTC; CDR3aa: CASSLDGRAQETQYF
j_gene: TRBJ1-2; d_gene: -; abundance: -; v_gene: TRBV5-5; CDR3nt: TGTGCCAGCAGCTCCCGGCAGGGCGCCAACTATGGCTACACCTTC; CDR3aa: CASSSRQGANYGYTF
j_gene: TRBJ2-7; d_gene: TRBD2; abundance: many; v_gene: TRBV5-1; CDR3nt: TGCGCCAGCAGCTTGGGACTAGCGGGGGGCAACCTCTACGAGCAGTACTTC; CDR3aa: CASSLGLAGGNLYEQYF
j_gene: TRBJ2-2; d_gene: -; abundance: many; v_gene: TRBV6-1; CDR3nt: TGTGCCAGCAGTCGTAACACAGGTGACACCGGGGAGCTGTTTTTT; CDR3aa: CASSRNTGDTGELFF
j_gene: TRBJ2-2; d_gene: TRBD2; abundance: many; v_gene: TRBV10-3; CDR3nt: TGTGCCATCAGTGGCGGCGGGGGGTCTTCCACCGGGGAGCTGTTTTTT; CDR3aa: CAISGGGGSSTGELFF
j_gene: TRBJ2-5; d_gene: -; abundance: -; v_gene: TRBV11-2; CDR3nt: TGTGCCAGCAGCTTACAGGGTTTGGAGACCCAGTACTTC; CDR3aa: CASSLQGLETQYF
j_gene: TRBJ2-2; d_gene: -; abundance: few; v_gene: TRBV5-1; CDR3nt: TGCGCCAGCAACCAAATGGCCCGCGGGCAGCTGTTTTTT; CDR3aa: CASNQMARGQLFF
j_gene: TRBJ2-5; d_gene: -; abundance: many; v_gene: TRBV7-8; CDR3nt: TGTGCCAGCAGCTTAGCGACAGCGTACCAAGAGACCCAGTACTTC; CDR3aa: CASSLATAYQETQYF
j_gene: TRBJ2-6; d_gene: TRBD1; abundance: few; v_gene: TRBV19; CDR3nt: TGTGCCAGTATGCGGGACAGGCCTGGCTCTGAGGCCAACGTCCTGACTTTC; CDR3aa: CASMRDRPGSEANVLTF
j_gene: TRBJ2-1; d_gene: TRBD1; abundance: many; v_gene: TRBV24-1; CDR3nt: TGTGCCACCAGTGATAGGGGACAGGCATCGCGCGATGAGCAGTTCTTC; CDR3aa: CATSDRGQASRDEQFF
j_gene: TRBJ1-6; d_gene: -; abundance: many; v_gene: TRBV4-1; CDR3nt: TGCGCCAGCAGCTCCACGACAGGCCCATATTCACCCCTCCACTTT; CDR3aa: CASSSTTGPYSPLHF
j_gene: TRBJ1-2; d_gene: -; abundance: many; v_gene: TRBV12-3/TRBV12-4; CDR3nt: TGTGCCAGCAGCACTCGTCGGGGGGTGACTGGCTACACCTTC; CDR3aa: CASSTRRGVTGYTF
j_gene: TRBJ1-5; d_gene: -; abundance: few; v_gene: TRBV6-1; CDR3nt: TGTGCCAGCAGTGGGTACAGTACGCTCCATCAGCCCCAGCATTTT; CDR3aa: CASSGYSTLHQPQHF
j_gene: TRBJ1-5; d_gene: TRBD1; abundance: -; v_gene: TRBV28; CDR3nt: TGTGCCAGCAGCGGACAGGGGATTAATCAGCCCCAGCATTTT; CDR3aa: CASSGQGINQPQHF
j_gene: TRBJ2-5; d_gene: -; abundance: many; v_gene: TRBV5-1; CDR3nt: TGCGCCAGCAGCTTGGATAGGGGAGAGGAGACCCAGTACTTC; CDR3aa: CASSLDRGEETQYF
j_gene: TRBJ2-5; d_gene: -; abundance: few; v_gene: TRBV6-6; CDR3nt: TGTGCCAGCAGTTGGAGTGAAGGGGCCGAGACCCAGTACTTC; CDR3aa: CASSWSEGAETQYF
j_gene: TRBJ1-1; d_gene: -; abundance: many; v_gene: TRBV6-2/TRBV6-3; CDR3nt: TGTGCCAGCAGTTTGCGGGTTGGAACTGAAGCTTTCTTT; CDR3aa: CASSLRVGTEAFF
j_gene: TRBJ1-1; d_gene: TRBD1; abundance: many; v_gene: TRBV19; CDR3nt: TGTGCCAGCGAAACCGGAGGACAGGGGGTGAACACTGAAGCTTTCTTT; CDR3aa: CASETGGQGVNTEAFF
j_gene: TRBJ2-1; d_gene: -; abundance: many; v_gene: TRBV11-2; CDR3nt: TGTGCCAGCAGCTCCGAGTGGGGGGGGCCGTACAATGAGCAGTTCTTC; CDR3aa: CASSSEWGGPYNEQFF
j_gene: TRBJ2-7; d_gene: -; abundance: many; v_gene: TRBV7-9; CDR3nt: TGTGCCAGCAGCTTAGCTGGCAGGGTGGGGGAGCAGTACTTC; CDR3aa: CASSLAGRVGEQYF
j_gene: TRBJ2-2; d_gene: -; abundance: many; v_gene: TRBV6-5; CDR3nt: TGTGCCAGCAGTTACTCCCAAGCGAACAGGGAGCTGTTTTTT; CDR3aa: CASSYSQANRELFF
j_gene: TRBJ1-1; d_gene: TRBD1; abundance: many; v_gene: TRBV7-9; CDR3nt: TGTGCCAGCCTAGCCGGGACAGAGAACACTGAAGCTTTCTTT; CDR3aa: CASLAGTENTEAFF
j_gene: TRBJ1-5; d_gene: -; abundance: many; v_gene: TRBV2; CDR3nt: TGTGCCAGCAGGAAGGACAGTCCCGGGCCCCAGCATTTT; CDR3aa: CASRKDSPGPQHF
j_gene: TRBJ1-2; d_gene: -; abundance: -; v_gene: TRBV25-1; CDR3nt: TGTGCCAGCGCGTCGGCGGGAACCTATGGCTACACCTTC; CDR3aa: CASASAGTYGYTF
j_gene: TRBJ1-2; d_gene: TRBD1; abundance: -; v_gene: TRBV4-1; CDR3nt: TGCGCCAGCAGCACGGACAGGGTAGATGGGGGCTACACCTTC; CDR3aa: CASSTDRVDGGYTF
j_gene: TRBJ1-1; d_gene: -; abundance: many; v_gene: TRBV19; CDR3nt: TGTGCCAGTAGTCCGCGACATTTGAACACTGAAGCTTTCTTT; CDR3aa: CASSPRHLNTEAFF
j_gene: TRBJ1-4; d_gene: TRBD1; abundance: many; v_gene: TRBV19; CDR3nt: TGTGCCAGTAGTACAAGAGGGACAGGTCCTAATGAAAAACTGTTTTTT; CDR3aa: CASSTRGTGPNEKLFF
j_gene: TRBJ2-2; d_gene: TRBD1; abundance: many; v_gene: TRBV5-5; CDR3nt: TGTGCCACCCATGGAACAGGGGGCTTTTCCGGGGAGCTGTTTTTT; CDR3aa: CATHGTGGFSGELFF
j_gene: TRBJ2-2; d_gene: -; abundance: many; v_gene: TRBV6-2/TRBV6-3; CDR3nt: TGTGCCAGCAGTGTATGGACGGCAGGGGAAAGAGGCGGGGAGCTGTTTTTT; CDR3aa: CASSVWTAGERGGELFF
j_gene: TRBJ1-1; d_gene: TRBD1; abundance: many; v_gene: TRBV6-6; CDR3nt: TGTGCCAGCAGTTCCCGACAGGGACGGTACACTGAAGCTTTCTTT; CDR3aa: CASSSRQGRYTEAFF
j_gene: TRBJ2-7; d_gene: -; abundance: many; v_gene: TRBV6-2/TRBV6-3; CDR3nt: TGTGCCAGCAGCTTTACTCGCGAGCAGTACTTC; CDR3aa: CASSFTREQYF
j_gene: TRBJ2-3; d_gene: TRBD2; abundance: many; v_gene: TRBV9; CDR3nt: TGTGCCAGCAGCGTAGCTAGCGGGGCTAGCACAGATACGCAGTATTTT; CDR3aa: CASSVASGASTDTQYF
j_gene: TRBJ1-3; d_gene: -; abundance: many; v_gene: TRBV7-2; CDR3nt: TGTGCCAGCAGCCAGAGTTCGGGGATCTCTGGAAACACCATATATTTT; CDR3aa: CASSQSSGISGNTIYF
j_gene: TRBJ2-7; d_gene: -; abundance: few; v_gene: TRBV18; CDR3nt: TGTGCCAGCTCACCGGCAGAGGCCTACGAGCAGTACTTC; CDR3aa: CASSPAEAYEQYF
j_gene: TRBJ2-4; d_gene: TRBD1; abundance: -; v_gene: TRBV9; CDR3nt: TGTGCCAGCAGCCCCCCGGGACAGGGACTCAAAAACATTCAGTACTTC; CDR3aa: CASSPPGQGLKNIQYF
j_gene: TRBJ1-5; d_gene: TRBD1; abundance: many; v_gene: TRBV15; CDR3nt: TGTGCCACCAGCATTAACCTCGACAGGGTAGGCAATCAGCCCCAGCATTTT; CDR3aa: CATSINLDRVGNQPQHF
j_gene: TRBJ1-3; d_gene: -; abundance: many; v_gene: TRBV12-3/TRBV12-4; CDR3nt: TGTGCCAGCAAACCACAGGGAAACACCATATATTTT; CDR3aa: CASKPQGNTIYF
j_gene: TRBJ1-5; d_gene: TRBD1; abundance: many; v_gene: TRBV19; CDR3nt: TGTGCCAGTATCCCCCCGGGACAGGGCAATCAGCCCCAGCATTTT; CDR3aa: CASIPPGQGNQPQHF
j_gene: TRBJ2-3; d_gene: TRBD1; abundance: -; v_gene: TRBV24-1; CDR3nt: TGTGCCACCAGTGACAATGACAGGGTTGCTCCAGATACGCAGTATTTT; CDR3aa: CATSDNDRVAPDTQYF
j_gene: TRBJ1-5; d_gene: -; abundance: many; v_gene: TRBV15; CDR3nt: TGTGCCACCAGCAGACGAGGGCGGGGGAGCAATCAGCCCCAGCATTTT; CDR3aa: CATSRRGRGSNQPQHF
j_gene: TRBJ2-7; d_gene: TRBD1; abundance: few; v_gene: TRBV5-1; CDR3nt: TGCGCCAGCCCCCTGTCCCGGGACAGGGGGAACGAGCAGTACTTC; CDR3aa: CASPLSRDRGNEQYF
j_gene: TRBJ1-5; d_gene: TRBD1; abundance: few; v_gene: TRBV28; CDR3nt: TGTGCCAGCAGTTCCCCAGGGGGGACTCAGCCCCAGCATTTT; CDR3aa: CASSSPGGTQPQHF